Listed below are T cell receptor beta chains from one sample, sequenced in a study of cytotoxic CD8 clonotypes in ibrutinib-treated CLL. The protocol was immunoSEQ multiplex PCR, while the TCRdb copy is restricted to in-frame clones and leaves out a portion. The repertoire holds around 20,000 clones, around 85% seen once, with around 6% in the top ten. Here the sequenced sample was PBMCs, taken before ibrutinib treatment. The receptors derive from a human donor with chronic lymphocytic leukemia. Each CDR3 is given with its conserved first and last residue. A D gene is named only where the DNA matches it firmly. Where a row states a size, it is once, few, many or the class of an expanded clone; other rows omit it.

V gene	J gene	D gene	clone size	CDR3 DNA	CDR3 protein
TRBV4-1	TRBJ1-4	NA	NA	TGCGCCAGCAGGACGTCGCTGGCAACTAATGAAAAACTGTTTTTT	CASRTSLATNEKLFF
TRBV15	TRBJ2-7	NA	NA	TGTGCCACCAGCAGAGATAGTGGTCAGTACGAGCAGTACTTC	CATSRDSGQYEQYF
TRBV6-5	TRBJ2-3	NA	NA	TGTGCCAGCAGTTCACCACAGGGCACAGATACGCAGTATTTT	CASSSPQGTDTQYF
TRBV7-2	TRBJ2-1	NA	once	TGTGCCAGCAGCCGGCTCTACAATGAGCAGTTCTTC	CASSRLYNEQFF
TRBV7-9	TRBJ2-7	TRBD1	NA	TGTGCCAGCAGCGACAGGGGGCAGGTATACGAGCAGTACTTC	CASSDRGQVYEQYF
TRBV9	TRBJ1-4	NA	NA	TGTGCCAGCAGCGATGCCAGTAAAAGATGGCTAAAGGAAAAACTGTTTTTT	CASSDASKRWLKEKLFF
TRBV6-5	TRBJ2-7	NA	NA	TGTGCCAGCAGGAGGGGCTACTTGTACGAGCAGTACTTC	CASRRGYLYEQYF
TRBV6-4	TRBJ2-5	TRBD1	once	TGTGCCAGCAGAATAAGGACAGGCCGAAAAGAGACCCAGTACTTC	CASRIRTGRKETQYF
TRBV11-1	TRBJ1-3	NA	once	TGTGCCAGCAGCACCGGGGGCGGACCTGGAAACACCATATATTTT	CASSTGGGPGNTIYF
TRBV9	TRBJ2-3	TRBD1	NA	TGTGCCAGCAGCGTATCCCACGGGACAGGGAACGAGGGCACAGATACGCAGTATTTT	CASSVSHGTGNEGTDTQYF
TRBV18	TRBJ2-1	TRBD2	NA	TGTGCCAGCTCCCAAGCGGGGGTATACAATGAGCAGTTCTTC	CASSQAGVYNEQFF
TRBV18	TRBJ1-1	NA	NA	TGTGCCAGCCTAACGACGAGTAACACTGAAGCTTTCTTT	CASLTTSNTEAFF
TRBV7-2	TRBJ1-5	TRBD1	few	TGTGCCAGCAGCCCAGGGGGGACAGGGAATGATCAGCCCCAGCATTTT	CASSPGGTGNDQPQHF
TRBV19	TRBJ2-5	TRBD1	NA	TGTGCCAGTCAGAAGAAGGGGGCCCCAGAGACCCAGTACTTC	CASQKKGAPETQYF
TRBV5-4	TRBJ2-1	TRBD2	NA	TGTGCCAGCAGACCCGGGACTAGCGGGGCTGGAGGGAATGAGCAGTTCTTC	CASRPGTSGAGGNEQFF
TRBV11-2	TRBJ2-7	NA	NA	TGTGCCAGCAGGCAGACAGGTTCCGGGATTTACGAGCAGTACTTC	CASRQTGSGIYEQYF
TRBV19	TRBJ2-5	NA	NA	TGTGCCAGTAGTATAGGCCAGGGGCGAAGGGAAGAGACCCAGTACTTC	CASSIGQGRREETQYF
TRBV5-6	TRBJ1-6	NA	NA	TGTGCCAGCAGCTTGTCCGATTCACCCCTCCACTTT	CASSLSDSPLHF
TRBV19	TRBJ2-6	NA	NA	TGTGCCAGTAGCCGAGGCGGGTTGAGGGCCAACGTCCTGACTTTC	CASSRGGLRANVLTF
TRBV7-9	TRBJ1-2	TRBD1	once	TGTGCCAGCAGCCCGCTATCCCAGGACAGGGGGTATGGCTACACCTTC	CASSPLSQDRGYGYTF
TRBV5-4	TRBJ2-5	NA	NA	TGTGCCAGCAGCTCTGGACAGCAAGAGACCCAGTACTTC	CASSSGQQETQYF
TRBV20-1	TRBJ2-1	NA	NA	TGCAGTGCTAGAAGGACAGCGGAGCAGTTCTTC	CSARRTAEQFF
TRBV5-1	TRBJ2-3	NA	few	TGCGCCAGCAGCTTGAGCACAGATACGCAGTATTTT	CASSLSTDTQYF
TRBV19	TRBJ1-1	NA	NA	TGTGCCAGTAGTCCAGTGAACACTGAAGCTTTCTTT	CASSPVNTEAFF
TRBV6-1	TRBJ1-6	NA	NA	TGTGCCAGCAGTGAAACAGGGAGTGTTCCATATAATTCACCCCTCCACTTT	CASSETGSVPYNSPLHF
TRBV6-1	TRBJ1-5	NA	NA	TGTGCCAGCAGTGAGAGGGGATCGCATCAGCCCCAGCATTTT	CASSERGSHQPQHF
TRBV27	TRBJ2-3	NA	NA	TGTGCCAGCAGTTTAGGGGCACCAGATACGCAGTATTTT	CASSLGAPDTQYF
TRBV5-4	TRBJ2-5	NA	NA	TGTGCCAGCAGGCACGCCCGGACTACCGAAGAGACCCAGTACTTC	CASRHARTTEETQYF
TRBV4-3	TRBJ2-7	TRBD1	once	TGCGCCAGCAGCCAAGTAGGACAGGGGACCCACGAGCAGTACTTC	CASSQVGQGTHEQYF